The rows below give T cell receptor beta chains drawn from one sample of a study of T cell responses to AZD1222 COVID-19 vaccine. The method was immunoSEQ multiplex PCR; TCRdb's version includes in-frame clones alone and lacks a portion of them. Altogether about 130,000 clones are present, roughly 94% being singletons, with the ten largest covering under 2%. Sequenced material: peripheral blood, taken on day 0 of AZD1222 vaccination. The receptor source for this set is an adult in good health. Both conserved end residues are part of each CDR3. D genes are given only for firm matches. The listing skips clone size in some rows; elsewhere it reads once, few, many or a size class.

V	J	D	size	DNA	CDR3
TRBV10-1	TRBJ1-4	-	-	TGCGCCAGCAGTGAGTCGGGGCAGGTTAATGAAAAACTGTTTTTT	CASSESGQVNEKLFF
TRBV3-1/TRBV3-2	TRBJ1-2	TRBD1	-	TGTGCCAGCAGCCAGATGGGACAGGACTATGGCTACACCTTC	CASSQMGQDYGYTF
TRBV18	TRBJ2-3	TRBD1	-	TGTGCCAGCTCGCCGGACAGGGATACGCAGTATTTT	CASSPDRDTQYF
TRBV7-8	TRBJ2-7	-	few	TGTGCCAGCAGCCCCCGAGAATGGGTCTACGAGCAGTACTTC	CASSPREWVYEQYF
TRBV7-3	TRBJ1-1	-	-	TGTGCCAGCAGTTTAGTGAGAAACACTGAAGCTTTCTTT	CASSLVRNTEAFF
TRBV11-3	TRBJ2-3	-	-	TGTGCCAGCAGCTTAGGGGCGAACCCGGCAGATACGCAGTATTTT	CASSLGANPADTQYF
TRBV7-2	TRBJ2-2	-	-	TGTGCCAGCAGCTCGGGGCCGAACACCGGGGAGCTGTTTTTT	CASSSGPNTGELFF
TRBV6-2/TRBV6-3	TRBJ1-3	-	-	TGTGCCAGCACCCCCCGGAGGCAGGCCAACTCTGGAAACACCATATATTTT	CASTPRRQANSGNTIYF
TRBV4-3	TRBJ1-2	-	-	TGCGCCAGCAGCCAAGATGAGCGCAGGTACTATGGCTACACCTTC	CASSQDERRYYGYTF
TRBV7-2	TRBJ1-5	-	-	TGTGCCAGCAGCTTAAAGCCGGGTAGCAATCAGCCCCAGCATTTT	CASSLKPGSNQPQHF
TRBV6-5	TRBJ1-6	TRBD1	-	TGTGCCAGCAGTTATGGGACAGGAGGAGGATCACCCCTCCACTTT	CASSYGTGGGSPLHF
TRBV5-1	TRBJ2-5	-	-	TGCGCCAGCAGCTTGTCGGTGGGGGGTAGAAGTCAAGAGACCCAGTACTTC	CASSLSVGGRSQETQYF
TRBV6-6	TRBJ1-1	-	-	TGTGCCAGCAGTCGCGTGAACACTGAAGCTTTCTTT	CASSRVNTEAFF
TRBV3-1/TRBV3-2	TRBJ2-1	-	-	TGTGCCAGCAGCCACACTAAGGGGGACTCTGGGAATGAGCAGTTCTTC	CASSHTKGDSGNEQFF
TRBV10-3	TRBJ2-3	-	-	TGTGCCATCAGTGAGAAAGAAGATACGCAGTATTTT	CAISEKEDTQYF
TRBV6-2/TRBV6-3	TRBJ1-1	-	-	TGTGCCAGCAGTTACGGGGGACCCCTTTTTGAAGCTTTCTTT	CASSYGGPLFEAFF
TRBV29-1	TRBJ2-7	TRBD1	-	TGCAGCGTGAATGGACAGGGTTCCTACGAGCAGTACTTC	CSVNGQGSYEQYF
TRBV14	TRBJ2-3	-	-	TGTGCCAGCAGCCAAGATTCTATATCGGGGACTAGCACAGATACGCAGTATTTT	CASSQDSISGTSTDTQYF
TRBV5-4	TRBJ2-1	TRBD2	-	TGTGCCAGCAGCTTGGTTAGCGGGGGGGGACATGAGCAGTTCTTC	CASSLVSGGGHEQFF
TRBV5-5	TRBJ2-2	TRBD1	-	TGTGCCAGCAGCTTTGGACAGGGCAACACCGGGGAGCTGTTTTTT	CASSFGQGNTGELFF
TRBV18	TRBJ1-4	-	-	TGTGCCAGCTCTCTTACTTATATGGATGAAAAACTGTTTTTT	CASSLTYMDEKLFF
TRBV5-1	TRBJ1-3	-	-	TGCGCCAGCAGCTTTCCAGGGGAAGGAAACACCATATATTTT	CASSFPGEGNTIYF
TRBV9	TRBJ1-6	TRBD1	-	TGTGCCAGCAGCGTGTCAGGGGGGAATTCACCCCTCCACTTT	CASSVSGGNSPLHF
TRBV11-2	TRBJ2-6	-	-	TGTGCCAGCAGCTTAGCCTCGGTCGTCCTGACTTTC	CASSLASVVLTF
TRBV10-3	TRBJ2-5	TRBD2	-	TGTGCCACCAGAGGGGGCCCAACTAGCGGGGGGGCCGGAGAGACCCAGTACTTC	CATRGGPTSGGAGETQYF
TRBV5-1	TRBJ2-7	TRBD2	-	TGCGCCAGCAGCTTGGCGGCTAGCGGGGCCTACGAGCAGTACTTC	CASSLAASGAYEQYF
TRBV5-1	TRBJ1-3	-	-	TGCGCCAGCAGCTTGGCCGGGTATGGAAACACCATATATTTT	CASSLAGYGNTIYF
TRBV5-4	TRBJ2-3	-	-	TGTGCCAGCAGCCTTGACAGTTATACGCAGTATTTT	CASSLDSYTQYF
TRBV7-2	TRBJ1-2	TRBD1	-	TGTGCCAGCAGCGGGCCCGGGACAGGGTTCGGCTACACCTTC	CASSGPGTGFGYTF
TRBV5-1	TRBJ2-5	-	-	TGCGCCAGCAGCTTGGAGGCCAGGGCCCCGGAGACCCAGTACTTC	CASSLEARAPETQYF
TRBV28	TRBJ2-5	-	-	TGTGCCAGCAGTTTAATCGCAGAGACCCAGTACTTC	CASSLIAETQYF
TRBV15	TRBJ2-7	TRBD1	-	TGTGCCACCAGCAGAGATAAGGGCAGGGGGCATTCCTACGAGCAGTACTTC	CATSRDKGRGHSYEQYF
TRBV10-3	TRBJ2-3	TRBD1	-	TGTGCCGTAAACAGGGGAAGCACAGATACGCAGTATTTT	CAVNRGSTDTQYF
TRBV6-5	TRBJ2-5	-	-	TGTGCCAGCAGTTTGGTCAGGCCAGGGGTGCAAGAGACCCAGTACTTC	CASSLVRPGVQETQYF
TRBV19	TRBJ1-4	-	-	TGTGCCAGCATGGGGCCCGAGGCAGCTAATGAAAAACTGTTTTTT	CASMGPEAANEKLFF
TRBV5-5	TRBJ1-3	TRBD1	few	TGTGCCAGCAGCGGAAGACAGGGTAATGGTCCTGGAAACACCATATATTTT	CASSGRQGNGPGNTIYF
TRBV3-1/TRBV3-2	TRBJ2-2	-	-	TGTGCCAGCAGCCAAGACCTCGATTCCACCGGGGAGCTGTTTTTT	CASSQDLDSTGELFF
TRBV28	TRBJ2-7	TRBD1	once	TGTGCCATCACGGTGGGGGACAGGGCCGGGGAGCAGTACTTC	CAITVGDRAGEQYF
TRBV9	TRBJ2-2	-	once	TGTGCCAGCAGCGTAATGAGAACGAACACCGGGGAGCTGTTTTTT	CASSVMRTNTGELFF
TRBV7-2	TRBJ1-4	-	once	TGTGCCAGCAGGAGACAGTTCGCAACTAATGAAAAACTGTTTTTT	CASRRQFATNEKLFF
TRBV14	TRBJ2-3	-	-	TGTGCCAGCAGCCAACCTACAGGGCCAGATACGCAGTATTTT	CASSQPTGPDTQYF
TRBV7-7	TRBJ1-1	TRBD1	-	TGTGCTAGCAGCGCAGGGACAGGGTTTTATAGCACTGAAGCTTTCTTT	CASSAGTGFYSTEAFF
TRBV13	TRBJ2-1	-	-	TGTGCCAGCAGCTTGCGGGTCTCCTACAATGAGCAGTTCTTC	CASSLRVSYNEQFF
TRBV3-1/TRBV3-2	TRBJ2-3	-	-	TGTGCCAGCAGCCAAGATGGCCCTCTAGGACGCGTAGCGGATACGCAGTATTTT	CASSQDGPLGRVADTQYF
TRBV11-2	TRBJ1-5	-	-	TGTGCCAGCAGCTTAGTTCCGGGTGAGAGCAATCAGCCCCAGCATTTT	CASSLVPGESNQPQHF
TRBV7-2	TRBJ1-1	-	-	TGTGCCAGCAGTATAGGGACGAACACTGAAGCTTTCTTT	CASSIGTNTEAFF
TRBV3-1/TRBV3-2	TRBJ1-1	-	-	TGTGCCAGCAGCCCGAACAGGGAGAACACTGAAGCTTTCTTT	CASSPNRENTEAFF
TRBV4-3	TRBJ1-5	TRBD1	-	TGCGCCAGCAGCCAAGAGGGCAGGGGGGGACAGCCCCAGCATTTT	CASSQEGRGGQPQHF
TRBV7-2	TRBJ2-3	TRBD2	-	TGTGCCAGCAGCATCCGTCGAGGAGCGGGGGTTGCAGATACGCAGTATTTT	CASSIRRGAGVADTQYF
TRBV6-5	TRBJ2-5	-	-	TGTGCCAGCAGAACCGGGACCCAAGAGACCCAGTACTTC	CASRTGTQETQYF
TRBV10-3	TRBJ2-5	TRBD2	-	TGTGCCATCAGTGAGTCAAGGGGGACTAGCAGAGGAGAGACCCAGTACTTC	CAISESRGTSRGETQYF
TRBV29-1	TRBJ1-1	TRBD1	-	TGCAGCGCTGGGGGACAGGGGACCTCTGAAGCTTTCTTT	CSAGGQGTSEAFF
TRBV5-4	TRBJ2-3	-	-	TGTGCCAGCAGATCACGCGGGGACACAGATACGCAGTATTTT	CASRSRGDTDTQYF
TRBV10-3	TRBJ2-3	TRBD2	-	TGTGCCATCAGTGTAGGAGCGGGGGGGCTGTGGGATACGCAGTATTTT	CAISVGAGGLWDTQYF
TRBV21-1	TRBJ2-2	-	-	TGTGCCAGCAGCCCCCGGGGGGCGGGGGGGCGGAGCACCGGGGAGCTGTTTTTT	CASSPRGAGGRSTGELFF
TRBV18	TRBJ2-2	-	once	TGTGCCAGCTCACCGGAGGAAATCGGGGAGCTGTTTTTT	CASSPEEIGELFF
TRBV7-9	TRBJ1-3	-	-	TGTGCCAGCAGCCATGTCAGGGGTTTAGGAAACACCATATATTTT	CASSHVRGLGNTIYF
TRBV9	TRBJ1-2	TRBD1	-	TGTGCCAGCAGCGCGCGGACAGGGGGCCTGACTTATGGCTACACCTTC	CASSARTGGLTYGYTF
TRBV28	TRBJ1-3	-	-	TGTGCCAGCAGCGCCCCGGGTCGTGCTGGAAACACCATATATTTT	CASSAPGRAGNTIYF